The clone carrying this T cell receptor (beta chain) was observed at least ten times. Its cognate antigen is unknown. HTBI primers from iRepertoire and Arm-PCR of CDR3 regions yielded the TCR beta libraries. TCRdb analysed the multiplex PCR reads with MiXCR anew, one entry per CDR3 protein. Here the sample spans 450,000 to 500,000 distinct CDR3 sequences, about 16% being singletons. The sample belongs to a study of regulatory T cells in long-lasting Graves disease. Overall study findings and caveats: Newly diagnosed disease favored TRBV20-1 and TRBJ2-1 over persistent disease.

Time point specified: newly diagnosed GD, antithyroid drugs for less than 3 months. Preparation of the TCR library used RNA extracted from PBMCs. The CDR3 is made up of 14 amino acids. V lost 4 bases and J 5 bases, leaving 15 bases between the germline ends. In germline, CDR1 is SGHRS, CDR2 YFSETQ. The same data also contributed to another study, on T cells in Graves' hyperthyroidism and ophthalmopathy.

The sequence was obtained from a man in his forties or fifties with Graves disease. V gene TRBV5-1 combines with J gene TRBJ1-1; perhaps TRBD1 as D (6 bases). The sample consisted of peripheral blood mononuclear cells (PBMCs), taken at new diagnosis, from a patient treated with antithyroid drugs. The CDR3 protein is CASSAGTSGTEAFF. For the CDR3, the DNA is TGCGCCAGCAGCGCAGGGACAAGTGGGACTGAAGCTTTCTTT.